Listed below are T cell receptor beta chains from one sample, sequenced in a study of post-analysis software for immune sequencing data. TCRdb passed the PCR reads through MiXCR, listing each CDR3 protein once. Of roughly 800,000 distinct CDR3 sequences in the sample, 40% to 55% are singletons; the top ten hold just under 5%. The specimen was blood. The receptors derive from a girl aged 5-17 years with multiple sclerosis. Each CDR3 is given with its conserved first and last residue. The D gene is left open where the match is weak. Size is stated for part of the rows, as once, few or many counts, or as a class when the clone is expanded.

TRBJ2-7	few	TRBD2	TRBV27	TGTGCCAGCAGTTTAGCGGGGACTAGCATCGCCTACGAGCAGTACTTC	CASSLAGTSIAYEQYF
TRBJ2-7	.	.	TRBV19	TGTGCCAGTAGTACCCAGGGACGGTCCTACGAGCAGTACTTC	CASSTQGRSYEQYF
TRBJ2-1	.	TRBD2	TRBV18	TGTGCCAGCTCACCACGCCGGACTAGCGGGAGGTACAATGAGCAGTTCTTC	CASSPRRTSGRYNEQFF
TRBJ2-7	few	TRBD2	TRBV7-2	TGTGCCAGCAGCTTAGCCCTAGCGGGCCTCTACGAGCAGTACTTC	CASSLALAGLYEQYF
TRBJ2-1	few	TRBD2	TRBV4-3	TGCGCCAGCAGCGGGGCTAGCGGTAGGGGTGAGCAGTTCTTC	CASSGASGRGEQFF
TRBJ2-7	few	.	TRBV5-1	TGCGCCAGCAGCTTGGTGGGTAGTAATGAGCAGTACTTC	CASSLVGSNEQYF
TRBJ2-1	few	.	TRBV6-5	TGTGCCAGCAGGAAATACAATGAGCAGTTCTTC	CASRKYNEQFF
TRBJ2-6	few	TRBD2	TRBV10-3	TGTGCCATCAGTGAATTTAGCCCGGGGGGCTCTGGGGCCAACGTCCTGACTTTC	CAISEFSPGGSGANVLTF
TRBJ2-5	.	.	TRBV4-3	TGCGCCAGCAGCCAGGGACCTGGAGGGGAGACCCAGTACTTC	CASSQGPGGETQYF
TRBJ2-5	.	TRBD2	TRBV11-1	TGTGCCAGCAGCTGGTTTGGACAGGCCCTTGTCAGCGGGAGGTTCGTAGAGACCCAGTACTTC	CASSWFGQALVSGRFVETQYF
TRBJ2-5	.	.	TRBV7-2	TGTGCCAGCAGCCCGCAGACAGGAGAGCAAGAGACCCAGTACTTC	CASSPQTGEQETQYF
TRBJ2-7	.	.	TRBV21-1	TGTGCCAGCAGCAAAGTGCCAGGTCATGACTCCTACGAGCAGTACTTC	CASSKVPGHDSYEQYF
TRBJ2-1	few	TRBD2	TRBV20-1	TGCAGTGCTAGTGAGCTAGCGGGGGGATACAATGAGCAGTTCTTC	CSASELAGGYNEQFF
TRBJ2-3	once	.	TRBV7-2	TGTGCCAGCAGCTCCTGGGCCTTACGGGGTGATACGCTGTATTTT	CASSSWALRGDTLYF
TRBJ2-1	.	TRBD1	TRBV7-9	TGTGCCAGCAGCTCGGACAGGGGACGGTATGAGCAGTTCTTC	CASSSDRGRYEQFF
TRBJ2-7	once	.	TRBV5-1	TGCGCCAGCAGCGCCCAGGGGCTGATCTCCTACGAGCAGTACTTC	CASSAQGLISYEQYF
TRBJ2-1	few	TRBD2	TRBV20-1	TGCAGTTATGGGACTAGCGCAAACAATGAGCAGTTCTTC	CSYGTSANNEQFF
TRBJ1-2	few	TRBD1	TRBV10-1	TGCGCCAGCAGTCATGACAGGGGGGAATCAGCTAACTATGGCTACACCTTC	CASSHDRGESANYGYTF
TRBJ2-3	.	TRBD2	TRBV7-3	TGTGCCAGCAGCTTAAAACTAGCGGGAGCAGGCGATACGCAGTATTTT	CASSLKLAGAGDTQYF
TRBJ2-3	.	.	TRBV10-2	TGCGCCAGCAGTGAGTTTAGCGGATTCACAGATACGCAGTATTTT	CASSEFSGFTDTQYF
TRBJ2-5	.	.	TRBV7-2	TGTGCCAGCAGCTTAGAACCAGAGACCCAGTACTTC	CASSLEPETQYF
TRBJ2-5	few	.	TRBV12-3/TRBV12-4	TGTGCCAGCAGCCGCGACCCTGGGGGGGAGACCCAGTACTTC	CASSRDPGGETQYF
TRBJ1-4	.	.	TRBV10-3	TGTGCCATCAGTGAGAGTAACAATAATGAAAAACTGTTTTTT	CAISESNNNEKLFF
TRBJ2-5	once	.	TRBV12-3/TRBV12-4	TGTGCCAGCAGTCCCCGGGTATTCGGGGAGCAGTACTTC	CASSPRVFGEQYF
TRBJ1-5	few	.	TRBV6-5	TGTGCCAGCAGTCCAGGGACCGGTCTAGGGCCCCAGCATTTT	CASSPGTGLGPQHF
TRBJ2-5	.	.	TRBV5-1	TGCGCCAGCAGCTGGACAGGACGAGGGAGGGAGACCCAGTACTTC	CASSWTGRGRETQYF
TRBJ1-1	once	.	TRBV20-1	TGCAGTGCTAGAGATGACGGAGCAGGGGCGGACACTGAAGCTTTCTTT	CSARDDGAGADTEAFF
TRBJ2-3	.	.	TRBV5-1	TGCGCCAGCAGCTTGAGTAGGGACCGCGATGCGCAGTATTTT	CASSLSRDRDAQYF
TRBJ2-5	.	.	TRBV9	TGTGCCAGCAGCGTAGACGCGGGGGAGACCCAGTACTTC	CASSVDAGETQYF
TRBJ2-7	few	.	TRBV6-6	TGTGCCAGCAGCGGCGGGGGTGAGGACAGGGTATACGAGCAGTACTTC	CASSGGGEDRVYEQYF
TRBJ2-7	few	.	TRBV20-1	TGCAGTGCGCACGAAAGACAGTCCCCCTACGAGCAGTACTTC	CSAHERQSPYEQYF
TRBJ2-1	.	.	TRBV3-1	TGTGCCAGCAGCCAAGGGAGTGGCGGGATGGCTAATGAGCAGTTCTTC	CASSQGSGGMANEQFF
TRBJ2-5	few	.	TRBV29-1	TGCAGCGTTGAAGATTGGGGAGAGGTGACCCAGTACTTC	CSVEDWGEVTQYF